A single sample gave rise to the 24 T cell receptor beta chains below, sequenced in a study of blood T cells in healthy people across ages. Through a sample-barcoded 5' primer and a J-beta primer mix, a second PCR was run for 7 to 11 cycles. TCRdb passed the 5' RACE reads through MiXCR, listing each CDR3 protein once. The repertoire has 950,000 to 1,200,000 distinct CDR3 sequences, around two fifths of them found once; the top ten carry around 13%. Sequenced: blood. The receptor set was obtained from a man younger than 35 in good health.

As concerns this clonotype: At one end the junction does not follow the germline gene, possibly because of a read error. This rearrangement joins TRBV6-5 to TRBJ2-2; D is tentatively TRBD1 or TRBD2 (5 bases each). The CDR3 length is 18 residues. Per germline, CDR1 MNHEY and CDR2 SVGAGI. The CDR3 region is CASSYSMGWGANTGEPFF. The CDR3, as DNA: TGTGCCAGCAGTTACTCGATGGGGTGGGGCGCGAACACCGGGGAGCCGTTTTTT.

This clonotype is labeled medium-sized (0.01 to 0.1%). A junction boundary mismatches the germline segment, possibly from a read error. CDR3 sequence: CASSLAGGDFNEQFF. CDR3 bases: TGTGCCAGCAGCCTAGCGGGGGGGGACTTCAATGAGCAGTTCTTC. This chain uses TRBV7-8 with TRBJ2-1; 12 bases match TRBD2. This CDR3 is built from 15 residues. Germline CDR1 SGHVS, CDR2 FQNEAQ.

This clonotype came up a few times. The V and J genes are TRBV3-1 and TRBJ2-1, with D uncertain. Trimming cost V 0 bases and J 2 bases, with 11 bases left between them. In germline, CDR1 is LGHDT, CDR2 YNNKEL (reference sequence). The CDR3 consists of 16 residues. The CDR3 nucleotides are TGTGCCAGCAGCCAAGAATCACGGCGGACCTACAATGAGCAGTTCTTC. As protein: CASSQESRRTYNEQFF.

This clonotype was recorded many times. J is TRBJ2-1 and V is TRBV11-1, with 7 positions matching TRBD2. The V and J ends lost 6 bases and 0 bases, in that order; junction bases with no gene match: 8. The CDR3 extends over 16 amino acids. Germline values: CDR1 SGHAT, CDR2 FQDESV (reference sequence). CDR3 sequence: CASSPTLAASYNEQFF. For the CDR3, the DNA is TGTGCCAGCAGTCCTACTCTAGCGGCCTCCTACAATGAGCAGTTCTTC.

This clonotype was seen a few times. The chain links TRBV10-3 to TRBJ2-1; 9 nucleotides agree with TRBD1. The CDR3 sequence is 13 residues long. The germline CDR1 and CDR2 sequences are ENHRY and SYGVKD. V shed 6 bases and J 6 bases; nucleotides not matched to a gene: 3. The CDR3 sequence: CAISRDRVNEQFF. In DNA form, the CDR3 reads TGTGCCATCAGCCGGGACAGGGTCAATGAGCAGTTCTTC.

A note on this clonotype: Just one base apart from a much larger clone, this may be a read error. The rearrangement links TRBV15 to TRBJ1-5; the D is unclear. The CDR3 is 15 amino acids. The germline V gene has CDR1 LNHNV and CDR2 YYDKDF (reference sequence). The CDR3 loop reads CATSRELGDNKPQHF. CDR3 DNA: TGTGCCACCAGCAGAGAATTGGGAGACAATAAGCCCCAGCATTTT.

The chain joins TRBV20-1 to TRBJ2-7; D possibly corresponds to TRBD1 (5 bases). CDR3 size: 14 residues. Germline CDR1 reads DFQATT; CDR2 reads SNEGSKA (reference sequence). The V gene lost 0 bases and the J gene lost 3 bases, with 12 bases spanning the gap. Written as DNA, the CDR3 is TGCAGTGCTAGAGAAACAGGTCGGTTCTACGAGCAGTACTTC. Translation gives CSARETGRFYEQYF.

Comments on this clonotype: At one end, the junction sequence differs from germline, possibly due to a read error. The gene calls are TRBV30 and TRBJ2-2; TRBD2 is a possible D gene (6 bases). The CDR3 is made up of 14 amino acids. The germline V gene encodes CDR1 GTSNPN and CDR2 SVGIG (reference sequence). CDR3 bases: TGTGCCAGGAGTGTTTTAGCGGTCACCGGGGAGCTGTTTTTT. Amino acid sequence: CARSVLAVTGELFF.

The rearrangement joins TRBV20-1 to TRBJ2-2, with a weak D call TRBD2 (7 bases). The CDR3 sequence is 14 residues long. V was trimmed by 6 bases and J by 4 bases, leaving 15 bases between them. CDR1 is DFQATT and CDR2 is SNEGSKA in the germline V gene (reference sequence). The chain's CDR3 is CSAIKGGGTGELFF. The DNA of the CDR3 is TGCAGTGCGATTAAAGGGGGGGGCACCGGGGAGCTGTTTTTT.

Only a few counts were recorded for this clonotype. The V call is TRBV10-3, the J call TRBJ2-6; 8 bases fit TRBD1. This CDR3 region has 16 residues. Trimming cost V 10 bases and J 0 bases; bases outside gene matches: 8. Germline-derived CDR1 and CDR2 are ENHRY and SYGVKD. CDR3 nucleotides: TGTGCCACCGCCCGGGACAGGATCTCTGGGGCCAACGTCCTGACTTTC. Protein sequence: CATARDRISGANVLTF.

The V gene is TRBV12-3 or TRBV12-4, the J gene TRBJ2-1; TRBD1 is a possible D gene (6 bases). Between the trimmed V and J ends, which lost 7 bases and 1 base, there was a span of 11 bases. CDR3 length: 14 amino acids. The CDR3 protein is CASTSTGSYNEQFF. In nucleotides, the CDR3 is TGTGCCAGCACCTCTACAGGGTCCTACAATGAGCAGTTCTTC.

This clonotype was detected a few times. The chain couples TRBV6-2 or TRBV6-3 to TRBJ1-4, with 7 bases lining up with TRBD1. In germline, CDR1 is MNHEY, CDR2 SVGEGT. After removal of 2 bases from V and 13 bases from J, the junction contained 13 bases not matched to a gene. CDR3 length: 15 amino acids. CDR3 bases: TGTGCCAGCAGTTACCCGACAGGGTCGACGGACGGACTGTTTTTT. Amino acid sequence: CASSYPTGSTDGLFF.

Here the CDR3 DNA reads TGCAGTGCTCCCCCCCGGGGGACTGAAGCTTTCTTT. Translated, it gives CSAPPRGTEAFF. V usage is TRBV20-1 and J usage is TRBJ1-1, with D possibly TRBD1 on 5 matching bases. Trimming removed 5 bases at V and 5 bases at J, with 12 bases between. The germline V gene encodes CDR1 DFQATT and CDR2 SNEGSKA (reference sequence). CDR3 length: 12 residues.

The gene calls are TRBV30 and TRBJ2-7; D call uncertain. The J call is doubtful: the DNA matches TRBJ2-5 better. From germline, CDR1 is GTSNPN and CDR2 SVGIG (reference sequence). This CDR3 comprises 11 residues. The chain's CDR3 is CAWIRAETQYF. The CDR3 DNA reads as TGTGCCTGGATCCGGGCCGAGACCCAGTACTTC.

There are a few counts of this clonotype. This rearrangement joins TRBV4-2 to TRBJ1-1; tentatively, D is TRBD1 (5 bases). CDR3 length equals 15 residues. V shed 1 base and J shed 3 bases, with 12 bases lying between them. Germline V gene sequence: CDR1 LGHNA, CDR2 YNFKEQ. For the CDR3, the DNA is TGTGCCAGCAGCCAAGGCACGGAGGGGTACACTGAAGCTTTCTTT. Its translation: CASSQGTEGYTEAFF.

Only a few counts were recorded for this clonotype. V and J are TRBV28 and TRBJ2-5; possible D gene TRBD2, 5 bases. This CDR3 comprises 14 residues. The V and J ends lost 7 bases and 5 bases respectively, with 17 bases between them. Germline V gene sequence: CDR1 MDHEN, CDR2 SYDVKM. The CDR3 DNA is TGTGCCAGCAATAGCGCTAGCTTCGGGGAGACCCAGTACTTC. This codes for CASNSASFGETQYF.

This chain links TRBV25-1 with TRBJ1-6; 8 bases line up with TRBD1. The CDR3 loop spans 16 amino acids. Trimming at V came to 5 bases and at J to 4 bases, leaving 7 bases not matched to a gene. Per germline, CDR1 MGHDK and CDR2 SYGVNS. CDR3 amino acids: CASSQRGQGYNSPLHF. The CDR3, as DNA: TGTGCCAGCAGTCAAAGAGGACAGGGTTATAATTCACCCCTCCACTTT.

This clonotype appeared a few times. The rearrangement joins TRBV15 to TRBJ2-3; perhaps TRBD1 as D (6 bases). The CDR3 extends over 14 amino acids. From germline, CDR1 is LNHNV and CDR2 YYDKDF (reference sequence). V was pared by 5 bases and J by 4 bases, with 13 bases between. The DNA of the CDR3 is TGTGCCACCAGCCCTGGGACATTCCCAGATACGCAGTATTTT. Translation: CATSPGTFPDTQYF.

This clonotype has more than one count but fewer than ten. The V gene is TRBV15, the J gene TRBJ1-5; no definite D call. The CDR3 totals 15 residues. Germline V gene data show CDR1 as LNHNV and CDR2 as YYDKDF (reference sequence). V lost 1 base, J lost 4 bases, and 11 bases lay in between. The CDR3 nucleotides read TGTGCCACCAGCAGAGCCCGGGGATTAAATCAGCCCCAGCATTTT. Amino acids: CATSRARGLNQPQHF.

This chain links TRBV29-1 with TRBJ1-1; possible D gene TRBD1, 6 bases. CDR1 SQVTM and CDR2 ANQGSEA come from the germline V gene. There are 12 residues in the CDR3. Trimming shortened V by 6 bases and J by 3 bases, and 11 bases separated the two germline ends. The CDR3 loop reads CSVGGQDTEAFF. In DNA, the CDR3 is TGCAGCGTCGGGGGGCAGGACACTGAAGCTTTCTTT.

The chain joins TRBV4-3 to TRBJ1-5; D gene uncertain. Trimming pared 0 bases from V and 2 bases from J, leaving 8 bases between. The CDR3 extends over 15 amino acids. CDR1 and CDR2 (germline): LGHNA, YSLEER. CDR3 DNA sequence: TGCGCCAGCAGCCAAGATTGGAACGGCAATCAGCCCCAGCATTTT. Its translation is CASSQDWNGNQPQHF.

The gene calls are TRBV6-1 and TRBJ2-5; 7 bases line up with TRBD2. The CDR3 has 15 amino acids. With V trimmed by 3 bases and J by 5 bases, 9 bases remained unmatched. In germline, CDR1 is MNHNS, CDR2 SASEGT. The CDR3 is CASSEFRGVVETQYF. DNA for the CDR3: TGTGCCAGCAGTGAGTTCCGGGGGGTCGTGGAGACCCAGTACTTC.

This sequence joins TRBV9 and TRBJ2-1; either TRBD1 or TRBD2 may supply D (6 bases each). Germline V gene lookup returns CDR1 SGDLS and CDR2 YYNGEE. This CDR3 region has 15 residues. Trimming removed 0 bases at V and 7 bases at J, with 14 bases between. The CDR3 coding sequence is TGTGCCAGCAGCGTAGGGGGGGCCCCTATGAATGAGCAGTTCTTC. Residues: CASSVGGAPMNEQFF.

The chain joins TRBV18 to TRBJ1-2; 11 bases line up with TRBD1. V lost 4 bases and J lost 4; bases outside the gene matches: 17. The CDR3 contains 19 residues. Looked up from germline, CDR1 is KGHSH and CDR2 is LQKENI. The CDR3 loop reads CASSLNRDRGSRTVYGYTF. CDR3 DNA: TGTGCCAGCTCACTCAACCGGGACAGGGGGTCCCGGACGGTCTATGGCTACACCTTC. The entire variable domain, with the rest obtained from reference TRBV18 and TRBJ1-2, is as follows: NAGVMQNPRHLVRRRGQEARLRCSPMKGHSHVYWYRQLPEEGLKFMVYLQKENIIDESGMPKERFSAEFPKEGPSILRIQQVVRGDSAAYFCASSLNRDRGSRTVYGYTFGSGTRLTVV.